A single sample gave rise to the 10 T cell receptor beta chains below, sequenced in a study of cytomegalovirus exposure and HLA in healthy donors. The PCR had 60 Vbeta and 13 Jbeta primers. The repertoire was sequenced with immunoSEQ multiplex PCR; TCRdb's copy has only in-frame clones and lacks some. The repertoire includes about 77,000 clones, about 73% of them detected once, and approximately 4.4% sits in the top ten. Sequenced input: PBMCs. The receptors come from a man aged 40-55 years in good health and CMV-seronegative.

The chain is built from TRBV4-3 and TRBJ2-3, with 12 bases matching TRBD2. J gave up 1 base and V 4 bases, and 6 bases lay outside the gene matches. This CDR3 is 17 amino acids long. The germline V gene encodes CDR1 LGHNA and CDR2 YSLEER. CDR3 nucleotides: TGCGCCAGCAGCCCCCGGACTAGCGGGGTGGGCACAGATACGCAGTATTTT. Translated, it gives CASSPRTSGVGTDTQYF.

The chain has TRBV30 and TRBJ2-6; D is possibly TRBD2 (5 bases). Trimming shortened V by 0 bases and J by 2 bases, and 11 bases separated the two germline ends. Germline V gene lookup returns CDR1 GTSNPN and CDR2 SVGIG (reference sequence). The CDR3 covers 16 residues. The CDR3 DNA reads as TGTGCCTGGAGTGTACTGTGGGGAGCTGGGGCCAACGTCCTGACTTTC. Its translation: CAWSVLWGAGANVLTF.

The genes are TRBV7-8 and TRBJ2-7, with TRBD2 matching 8 bases. J gave up 2 bases and V 5 bases, and 2 bases lay outside the gene matches. Germline-derived CDR1 and CDR2 are SGHVS and FQNEAQ. The CDR3 has 13 amino acids. The CDR3 region has the DNA TGTGCCAGCAGCGCGGGAGGCACCTACGAGCAGTACTTC. It specifies CASSAGGTYEQYF.

The chain links TRBV4-1 to TRBJ2-7; TRBD2 matches 9 bases. The CDR3 extends over 15 amino acids. Trimming removed 4 bases from V and 4 bases from J; junction bases left unmatched: 8. Germline lookup yields CDR1 MGHRA and CDR2 YSYEKL. The CDR3 DNA is TGCGCCAGCAGCCTCCAACCTAGCGGGACTTACGAGCAGTACTTC. It is translated as CASSLQPSGTYEQYF.

This rearrangement joins TRBV7-9 to TRBJ2-7; 13 positions agree with TRBD2. V was pared by 4 bases and J by 7 bases, with 13 bases of the junction left unmatched. The CDR3 runs to 17 residues. Looked up from germline, CDR1 is SEHNR and CDR2 is FQNEAQ (reference sequence). CDR3 nucleotides: TGTGCCAGCAGCTCGCCGACTAGCGGGAGGCCTCCGGATGAGCAGTACTTC. Encoded protein: CASSSPTSGRPPDEQYF.

The chain uses TRBV28 and TRBJ2-1; D is possibly TRBD1 (6 bases). From germline, CDR1 is MDHEN and CDR2 SYDVKM. The CDR3 loop spans 13 amino acids. Between the trimmed V and J ends, which lost 4 bases and 8 bases, there was a span of 12 bases. CDR3 region: CASSSQGGHEQFF. In nucleotides, the CDR3 is TGTGCCAGCAGTTCCCAAGGGGGACATGAGCAGTTCTTC.

The chain couples TRBV27 to TRBJ2-7, with TRBD2 identical over 7 bases. The ends lost 3 bases at V and 0 bases at J; junction bases unmatched: 5. Germline V gene data show CDR1 as MNHEY and CDR2 as SMNVEV (reference sequence). The length of the CDR3 is 15 residues. The CDR3 DNA reads as TGTGCCAGCAGTTTTGGGGAGGGCCTCTCCTACGAGCAGTACTTC. This translates into CASSFGEGLSYEQYF.

The V and J genes are TRBV5-4 and TRBJ1-6, with a tentative D call TRBD1 (5 bases). Between the trimmed V and J ends, which lost 5 bases and 8 bases, there was a span of 20 bases. The CDR3 has 16 residues. Germline V gene data show CDR1 as SGHNT and CDR2 as YYREEE (reference sequence). The CDR3 loop reads CASRNRTVGAYSPLHF. Here the CDR3 DNA reads TGTGCCAGCAGGAATAGGACCGTTGGGGCATATTCACCCCTCCACTTT.

V and J are TRBV4-1 and TRBJ1-2, with 8 bases matching TRBD1. This CDR3 comprises 15 residues. Per the germline V gene, CDR1 is MGHRA and CDR2 is YSYEKL. Losses at the gene ends were 1 base for V and 6 bases for J; bases not matched to a gene: 7. For the CDR3, the DNA is TGCGCCAGCAGCCAAGGAAGGACAGGGTTAGATGGCTACACCTTC. Translation: CASSQGRTGLDGYTF.

CDR3 in DNA: TGTGCCAGCAGCCAAGACCGGGACAGGGGCCCTGAAGCTTTCTTT. Encoded protein: CASSQDRDRGPEAFF. This rearrangement joins TRBV4-2 to TRBJ1-1, with 10 bases aligning to TRBD1. The ends lost 0 bases at V and 6 bases at J; junction bases unmatched: 4. The CDR3 has 15 residues. Germline CDR1 LGHNA, CDR2 YNFKEQ.